What follows are 13 T cell receptor beta chains derived from one specimen sequenced in a study of CD8+ T cells in alopecia areata. Extracted RNA was reverse transcribed, and the resulting cDNA served as sequencing template. Repertoires were generated with immunoSEQ multiplex PCR, while TCRdb's copy carries only in-frame clones and drops some. The repertoire consists of 150,000 or so clones, with 65% occurring once and the leading ten covering more than 0.7%. Treatment in this sample: oral pan-JAK inhibitor, 5-10 mg twice daily. The sample in question was CD4+ T cells sorted from blood, obtained at week 4, from a patient treated with tofacitinib. The receptor source for this set is a human donor with alopecia areata.

The V and J genes are TRBV5-1 and TRBJ1-5; D might be TRBD1 (5 bases). The germline V gene encodes CDR1 SGHRS and CDR2 YFSETQ. The CDR3 covers 16 residues. The V end lost 0 bases, the J end lost 1 base, and 11 bases lay between the germline ends. CDR3 in amino acids: CASSLVARGSNQPQHF. CDR3 nucleotides: TGCGCCAGCAGCTTGGTCGCGCGGGGGAGCAATCAGCCCCAGCATTTT.

V gene TRBV14 combines with J gene TRBJ1-2; D is unresolved. Germline CDR1 SGHDN, CDR2 FVKESK. The CDR3 has 13 residues. V was pared by 3 bases and J by 4 bases, with 9 bases between. The DNA of the CDR3 is TGTGCCAGCAGCCACGGCAGTTTCTATGGCTACACCTTC. Amino acid sequence: CASSHGSFYGYTF.

This clone was observed a handful of times. The rearrangement joins TRBV9 to TRBJ2-2, with a weak D call TRBD1 (6 bases). Per germline, CDR1 SGDLS and CDR2 YYNGEE. This CDR3 comprises 14 residues. V was trimmed by 3 bases and J by 2 bases, leaving 8 bases between them. For the CDR3, the DNA is TGTGCCAGCAGCGGGGGGCTTAACACCGGGGAGCTGTTTTTT. It specifies CASSGGLNTGELFF.

This clone was counted a few times. The V and J genes are TRBV30 and TRBJ1-3; D gene unclear. Trimming left V 6 bases short and J 1 base short, with 13 bases between. Germline V gene lookup returns CDR1 GTSNPN and CDR2 SVGIG (reference sequence). The CDR3 is made up of 14 amino acids. The CDR3 DNA follows: TGTGCCTGTACTCACGGAGGGTCTGGAAACACCATATATTTT. Translating it yields CACTHGGSGNTIYF.

The chain combines TRBV7-2 with TRBJ1-5; no clear D. Germline-derived CDR1 and CDR2 are SGHTA and FQGNSA. The ends were cut back, 4 bases at V and 2 bases at J, with 12 bases in the middle. CDR3 size: 15 residues. CDR3: CASSSTSSGNQPQHF. The CDR3 DNA follows: TGTGCCAGCAGCTCAACATCTTCGGGCAATCAGCCCCAGCATTTT.

The chain carries TRBV27 and TRBJ1-6, with TRBD1 matching 10 bases. V lost 6 bases, J lost 9 bases, and 5 bases stayed unmatched. CDR3 length: 14 residues. Germline values: CDR1 MNHEY, CDR2 SMNVEV (reference sequence). CDR3: CASRAGTGASPLHF. DNA for the CDR3: TGTGCCAGCAGGGCCGGGACAGGGGCTTCACCCCTCCACTTT.

The chain carries TRBV7-6 and TRBJ1-5; possibly TRBD1 for D (5 bases). CDR3 length: 14 residues. V lost 1 base to trimming and J lost 6 bases, with 10 bases between them. Germline lookup yields CDR1 SGHVS and CDR2 FNYEAQ. The CDR3 coding sequence is TGTGCCAGCAGCTTAGGGGCAGGGAGTCAGCCCCAGCATTTT. Protein sequence: CASSLGAGSQPQHF.

The chain couples TRBV5-4 to TRBJ2-4; 12 positions match TRBD2. Germline CDR1 SGHNT, CDR2 YYREEE (reference sequence). CDR3 length: 18 residues. V shed 4 bases and J 0 bases; nucleotides not matched to a gene: 8. The CDR3 DNA is TGTGCCAGCAGCCTCGGGACTAGCGGGCCGGGAGCCAAAAACATTCAGTACTTC. This encodes CASSLGTSGPGAKNIQYF.

This clone was detected a few times. The chain is built from TRBV29-1 and TRBJ2-7, with 8 nucleotides matching TRBD1. Trimming removed 7 bases from V and 1 base from J; junction bases left unmatched: 6. From germline, CDR1 is SQVTM and CDR2 ANQGSEA. The CDR3 extends over 13 amino acids. The CDR3 coding sequence is TGCAGCGCACCTGGACAGGGATCCTACGAGCAGTACTTC. Amino acid sequence: CSAPGQGSYEQYF.

This clone occurred a few times. The J gene is TRBJ2-5, the V gene TRBV29-1, with D maybe TRBD1 (6 bases). V dropped 7 bases and J dropped 2 bases, with 14 bases sitting between them. The germline V gene has CDR1 SQVTM and CDR2 ANQGSEA. The CDR3 runs to 13 residues. CDR3 sequence: CSGSPGTQETQYF. In nucleotides, the CDR3 is TGCAGCGGCTCACCGGGGACACAAGAGACCCAGTACTTC. The variable domain in full, completed from reference TRBV29-1 and TRBJ2-5, reads SAVISQKPSRDICQRGTSLTIQCQVDSQVTMMFWYRQQPGQSLTLIATANQGSEATYESGFVIDKFPISRPNLTFSTLTVSNMSPEDSSIYLCSGSPGTQETQYFGPGTRLLVL.

The count of this clone is one. The chain recombines TRBV25-1 with TRBJ2-7; D is uncertain. The CDR3 is 11 residues long. Germline CDR1 MGHDK, CDR2 SYGVNS. Between the trimmed V and J ends, which lost 5 bases and 5 bases, there was a span of 7 bases. This CDR3 is CASSSWNEQYF. CDR3 nucleotide sequence: TGTGCCAGCAGTTCATGGAACGAGCAGTACTTC.

The chain carries TRBV9 and TRBJ2-5, with a weak D call TRBD2 (5 bases). The germline V and J ends were trimmed by 2 bases and 5 bases, with 10 bases remaining between them. Germline assignment: CDR1 SGDLS and CDR2 YYNGEE. CDR3 length: 13 amino acids. CDR3 amino acids: CASSVRVAETQYF. CDR3 in DNA: TGTGCCAGCAGCGTGAGGGTCGCGGAGACCCAGTACTTC.

This clone was seen only a few times. The chain is built from TRBV19 and TRBJ1-3; D unclear. The CDR3 length is 11 residues. The V end lost 6 bases, the J end lost 7 bases, and 7 bases lay between the germline ends. CDR1 LNHDA and CDR2 SQIVND come from the germline V gene (reference sequence). The CDR3: CASRGGNTIYF. The CDR3, as DNA: TGTGCCAGTAGGGGAGGGAACACCATATATTTT.